What follows are 14 T cell receptor beta chains derived from one specimen sequenced in a study of blood T cell repertoires in COVID-19. The protocol was immunoSEQ multiplex PCR, while the TCRdb copy is restricted to in-frame clones and leaves out a portion. The table shows about 200,000 clones, with approximately 84% occurring only once. The sequencing sample was made of peripheral blood. The receptors here all came from a woman between 50 and 59 years old with active or convalescent COVID-19.

The V and J genes are TRBV28 and TRBJ1-2; 7 bases align to TRBD1. V dropped 2 bases and J dropped 8; count of bases not matched to a gene: 8. There are 14 residues in the CDR3. Germline CDR1 and CDR2: MDHEN and SYDVKM. CDR3 region: CASSLLQGVRGYTF. In DNA, the CDR3 is TGTGCCAGCAGTTTACTCCAGGGGGTGCGAGGCTACACCTTC.

The chain has TRBV12-2 and TRBJ1-1. TRBV12-2 corresponds to a pseudogene. This CDR3 region has 13 residues. The CDR3 region has the DNA TGTGCAAGTCGTGGCGAGGGTAACACTGAAGCTTTCTTT. This encodes CASRGEGNTEAFF.

Note on this clone: Distinct nucleotide sequences in the sample also encode this CDR3. This chain uses TRBV28 with TRBJ1-1; D call uncertain. The CDR3 length is 12 residues. Per germline, CDR1 MDHEN and CDR2 SYDVKM. V was clipped by 2 bases and J by 3 bases, with 4 bases between them. CDR3 amino acids: CASSLRDTEAFF. CDR3 nucleotide sequence: TGTGCCAGCAGTTTACGGGACACTGAAGCTTTCTTT.

The V call is TRBV10-2, the J call TRBJ2-7; 8 bases align to TRBD1. J gave up 0 bases and V 7 bases, and 5 bases lay outside the gene matches. The CDR3 contains 14 residues. Germline V lookup: CDR1 WSHSY, CDR2 SAAADI. The CDR3 loop reads CASKTGVSSYEQYV. The CDR3 DNA reads as TGCGCCAGCAAGACAGGGGTGAGCTCCTACGAGCAGTACGTC.

About this clone itself: Other DNA sequences in the same sample also yield this CDR3. V and J are TRBV5-1 and TRBJ1-6, with a possible D match to TRBD1 (5 bases). Trimming shortened V by 4 bases and J by 4 bases, and 12 bases separated the two germline ends. CDR1 SGHRS and CDR2 YFSETQ come from the germline V gene. This CDR3 has 15 amino acids. The CDR3 spells CASSPGGGYNSPLHF. In nucleotides, the CDR3 is TGCGCCAGCAGCCCCGGGGGGGGATATAATTCACCCCTCCACTTT. Filled out from reference TRBV5-1 and TRBJ1-6, the complete variable domain reads KAGVTQTPRYLIKTRGQQVTLSCSPISGHRSVSWYQQTPGQGLQFLFEYFSETQRNKGNFPGRFSGRQFSNSRSEMNVSTLELGDSALYLCASSPGGGYNSPLHFGNGTRLTVT.

J is TRBJ1-5 and V is TRBV3-1 (or the pseudogene TRBV3-2); 8 bases match TRBD1. V lost 0 bases to trimming and J lost 6 bases; unmatched junction nucleotides: 1. The CDR3 totals 14 residues. Germline lookup yields CDR1 LGHDT and CDR2 YNNKEL (reference sequence). CDR3 loop: CASSQDTGGQPQHF. CDR3 DNA sequence: TGTGCCAGCAGCCAAGATACAGGGGGTCAGCCCCAGCATTTT.

The V and J genes are TRBV5-1 and TRBJ1-4; 11 bases match TRBD1. This CDR3 has 16 amino acids. Germline V gene lookup returns CDR1 SGHRS and CDR2 YFSETQ. The V and J ends lost 4 bases and 8 bases, in that order; junction bases with no gene match: 10. The CDR3 here is CASSLRTGGAEEKLFF. The CDR3 DNA sequence: TGCGCCAGCAGCCTCCGGACAGGGGGCGCGGAGGAAAAACTGTTTTTT. The whole variable domain, filled in from reference TRBV5-1 and TRBJ1-4, reads KAGVTQTPRYLIKTRGQQVTLSCSPISGHRSVSWYQQTPGQGLQFLFEYFSETQRNKGNFPGRFSGRQFSNSRSEMNVSTLELGDSALYLCASSLRTGGAEEKLFFGSGTQLSVL.

This sequence joins TRBV3-1 (or the pseudogene TRBV3-2) and TRBJ1-6; D remains ambiguous. The CDR3 spans 14 residues. V was shortened by 4 bases and J by 14 bases, with 18 bases between the two germline ends. Germline lookup yields CDR1 LGHDT and CDR2 YNNKEL (reference sequence). CDR3 residues: CASSREGALSTLHF. CDR3 in DNA: TGTGCCAGCAGCCGGGAGGGAGCACTATCGACCCTCCACTTT.

V and J are TRBV5-5 and TRBJ2-2, with 8 positions matching TRBD2. The CDR3 length is 14 residues. V lost 4 bases, J lost 5 bases, and 4 bases stayed unmatched. The germline CDR1 and CDR2 sequences are SGHKS and YYEKEE (reference sequence). In DNA, the CDR3 is TGTGCCAGCAGCGTGACTAGCGAAACCGGGGAGCTGTTTTTT. Translation: CASSVTSETGELFF.

V and J are TRBV4-1 and TRBJ1-6, with a weak D call TRBD1 (5 bases). Trimming took 5 bases from V and 9 from J, leaving 14 bases between them. Per the germline V gene, CDR1 is MGHRA and CDR2 is YSYEKL. There are 14 residues in the CDR3. The CDR3 DNA reads as TGCGCCAGCAGCATAGGGGTCTTGGTTTCACCCCTCCACTTT. Protein: CASSIGVLVSPLHF.

The chain couples TRBV19 to TRBJ2-5; 8 nucleotides agree with TRBD1. The CDR3 length is 15 residues. J was trimmed by 3 bases and V by 0 bases; bases with no gene match: 3. Germline lookup yields CDR1 LNHDA and CDR2 SQIVND (reference sequence). The CDR3 bases are TGTGCCAGTAGTATAGATTTGGACAGGGAAGAGACCCAGTACTTC. Amino acids: CASSIDLDREETQYF.

The gene calls are TRBV5-1 and TRBJ2-3; D is possibly TRBD1 (6 bases). The germline CDR1 and CDR2 sequences are SGHRS and YFSETQ. CDR3 length equals 14 residues. Trimming took 0 bases from V and 6 from J, leaving 11 bases between them. The CDR3, as DNA: TGCGCCAGCAGCTTGGGGGACACGAGGGATACGCAGTATTTT. It specifies CASSLGDTRDTQYF.

This clone has more than one count but fewer than ten. The chain employs TRBV19 and TRBJ1-1, with 8 bases lining up with TRBD1. V trimming: 6 bases; J trimming: 4 bases; junction bases outside the gene matches: 4. The CDR3 contains 13 residues. From germline, CDR1 is LNHDA and CDR2 SQIVND (reference sequence). CDR3 sequence: CASRRDRLTEAFF. The CDR3 bases are TGTGCCAGTAGAAGGGACAGGCTCACTGAAGCTTTCTTT.

CDR3 bases: TGTGCCAGCAGCTCGGTTGCAACTAATGAAAAACTGTTTTTT. It yields the protein CASSSVATNEKLFF. The V call is TRBV28, the J call TRBJ1-4, with unresolved D. This CDR3 is built from 14 residues. From germline, CDR1 is MDHEN and CDR2 SYDVKM. Trimming cost V 6 bases and J 0 bases, with 8 bases left between them.